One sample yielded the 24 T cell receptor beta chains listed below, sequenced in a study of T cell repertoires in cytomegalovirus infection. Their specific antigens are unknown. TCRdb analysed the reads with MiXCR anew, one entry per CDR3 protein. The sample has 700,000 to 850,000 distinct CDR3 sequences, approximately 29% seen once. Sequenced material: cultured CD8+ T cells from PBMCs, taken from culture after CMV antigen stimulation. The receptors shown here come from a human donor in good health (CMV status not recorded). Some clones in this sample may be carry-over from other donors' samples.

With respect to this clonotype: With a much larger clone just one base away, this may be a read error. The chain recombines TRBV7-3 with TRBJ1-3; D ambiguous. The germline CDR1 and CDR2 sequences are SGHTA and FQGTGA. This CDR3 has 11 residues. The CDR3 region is CANSLGDTIYF. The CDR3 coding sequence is TGTGCCAACAGCTTAGGTGACACCATATATTTT.

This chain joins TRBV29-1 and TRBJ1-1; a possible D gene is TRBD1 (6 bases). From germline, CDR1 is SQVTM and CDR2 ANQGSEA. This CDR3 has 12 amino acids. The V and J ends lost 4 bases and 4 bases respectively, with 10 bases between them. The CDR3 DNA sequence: TGCAGCGTTGTACAGGGTAGCACTGAAGCTTTCTTT. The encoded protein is CSVVQGSTEAFF.

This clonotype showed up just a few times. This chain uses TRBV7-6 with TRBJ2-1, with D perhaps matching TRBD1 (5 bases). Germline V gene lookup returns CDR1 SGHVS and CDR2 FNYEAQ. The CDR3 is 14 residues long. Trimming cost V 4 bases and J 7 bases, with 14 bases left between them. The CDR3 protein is CASSSRDLGNEQFF. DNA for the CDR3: TGTGCCAGCAGCTCCAGGGATTTGGGGAATGAGCAGTTCTTC.

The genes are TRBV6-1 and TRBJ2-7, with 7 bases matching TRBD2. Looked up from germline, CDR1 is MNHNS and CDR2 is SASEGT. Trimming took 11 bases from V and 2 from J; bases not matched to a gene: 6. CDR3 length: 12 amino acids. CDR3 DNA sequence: TGTGCCTCCGGGACTAACCCCTACGAGCAGTACGTC. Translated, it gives CASGTNPYEQYV.

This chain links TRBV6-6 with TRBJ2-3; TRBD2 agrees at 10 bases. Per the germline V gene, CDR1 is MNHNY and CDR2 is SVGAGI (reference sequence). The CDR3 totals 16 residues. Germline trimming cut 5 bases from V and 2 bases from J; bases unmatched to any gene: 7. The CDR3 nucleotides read TGTGCCAGCAGTATAAGTAGCGGGGGGCTCACAGATACGCAGTATTTT. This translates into CASSISSGGLTDTQYF.

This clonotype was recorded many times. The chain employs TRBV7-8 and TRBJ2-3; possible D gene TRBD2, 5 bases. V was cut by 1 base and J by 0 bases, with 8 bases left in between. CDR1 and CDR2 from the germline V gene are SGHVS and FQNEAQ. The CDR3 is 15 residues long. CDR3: CASSLVRGSTDTQYF. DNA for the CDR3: TGTGCCAGCAGCTTAGTCCGGGGAAGCACAGATACGCAGTATTTT.

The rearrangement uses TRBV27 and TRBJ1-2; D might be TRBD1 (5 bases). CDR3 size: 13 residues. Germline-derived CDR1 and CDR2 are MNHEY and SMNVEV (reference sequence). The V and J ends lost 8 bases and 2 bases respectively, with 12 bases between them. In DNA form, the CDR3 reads TGTGCCAGCGTTGGGGCCCCCAACTATGGCTACACCTTC. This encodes CASVGAPNYGYTF.

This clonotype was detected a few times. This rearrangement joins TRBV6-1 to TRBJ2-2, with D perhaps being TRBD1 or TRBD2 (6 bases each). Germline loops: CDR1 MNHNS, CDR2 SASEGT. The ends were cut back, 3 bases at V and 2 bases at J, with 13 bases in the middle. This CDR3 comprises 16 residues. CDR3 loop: CASSDPPGANTGELFF. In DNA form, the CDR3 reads TGTGCCAGCAGTGACCCCCCGGGGGCCAACACCGGGGAGCTGTTTTTT.

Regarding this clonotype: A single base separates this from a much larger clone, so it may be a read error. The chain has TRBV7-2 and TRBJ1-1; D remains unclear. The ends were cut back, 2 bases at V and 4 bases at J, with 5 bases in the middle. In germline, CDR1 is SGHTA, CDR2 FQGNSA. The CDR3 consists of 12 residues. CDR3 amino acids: CASSLSITEAFF. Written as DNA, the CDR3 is TGTGCCAGCAGCTTATCAATCACTGAAGCTTTCTTT.

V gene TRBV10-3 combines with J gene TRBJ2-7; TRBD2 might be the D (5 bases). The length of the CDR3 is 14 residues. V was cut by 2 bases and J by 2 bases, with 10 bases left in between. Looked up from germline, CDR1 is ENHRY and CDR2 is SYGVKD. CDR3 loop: CAISEEGATYEQYF. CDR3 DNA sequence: TGTGCCATCAGTGAGGAGGGTGCTACCTACGAGCAGTACTTC.

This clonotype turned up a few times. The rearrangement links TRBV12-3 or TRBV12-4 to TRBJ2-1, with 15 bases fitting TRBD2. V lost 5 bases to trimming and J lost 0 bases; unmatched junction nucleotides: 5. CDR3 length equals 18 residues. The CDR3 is CASSPGTSGGSSYNEQFF. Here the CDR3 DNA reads TGTGCCAGCAGTCCAGGGACTAGCGGGGGGAGCTCCTACAATGAGCAGTTCTTC.

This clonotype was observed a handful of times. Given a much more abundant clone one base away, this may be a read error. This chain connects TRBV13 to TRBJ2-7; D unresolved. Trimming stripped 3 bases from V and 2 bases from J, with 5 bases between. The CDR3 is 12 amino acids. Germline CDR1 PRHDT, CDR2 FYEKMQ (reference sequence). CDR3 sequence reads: CASSFQAYEQYF. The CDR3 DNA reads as TGTGCCAGCAGCTTCCAAGCCTACGAGCAGTACTTC.

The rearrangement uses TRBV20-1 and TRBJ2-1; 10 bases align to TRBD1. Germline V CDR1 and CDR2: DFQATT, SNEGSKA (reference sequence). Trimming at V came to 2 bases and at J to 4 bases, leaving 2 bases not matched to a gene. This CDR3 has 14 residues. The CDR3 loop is CSARPGQGYNEQFF. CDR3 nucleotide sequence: TGCAGTGCTAGACCGGGACAGGGGTACAATGAGCAGTTCTTC.

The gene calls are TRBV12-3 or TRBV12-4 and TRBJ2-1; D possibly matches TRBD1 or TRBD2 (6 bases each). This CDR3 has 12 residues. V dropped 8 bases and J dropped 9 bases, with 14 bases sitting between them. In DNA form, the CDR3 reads TGTGCCAGCCTCCAAGGGGGGTTTGAGCAGTTCTTC. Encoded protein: CASLQGGFEQFF.

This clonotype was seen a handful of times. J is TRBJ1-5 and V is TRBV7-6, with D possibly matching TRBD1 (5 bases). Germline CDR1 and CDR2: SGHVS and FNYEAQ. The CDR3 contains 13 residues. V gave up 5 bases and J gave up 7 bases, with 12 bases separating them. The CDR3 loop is CASSQTVRQPQHF. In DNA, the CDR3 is TGTGCCAGCAGCCAGACAGTCAGGCAGCCCCAGCATTTT.

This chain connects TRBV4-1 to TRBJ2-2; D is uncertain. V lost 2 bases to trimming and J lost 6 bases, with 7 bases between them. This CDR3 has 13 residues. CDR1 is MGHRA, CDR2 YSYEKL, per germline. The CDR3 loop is CASSQSQPGELFF. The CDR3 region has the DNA TGCGCCAGCAGCCAAAGCCAGCCCGGGGAGCTGTTTTTT.

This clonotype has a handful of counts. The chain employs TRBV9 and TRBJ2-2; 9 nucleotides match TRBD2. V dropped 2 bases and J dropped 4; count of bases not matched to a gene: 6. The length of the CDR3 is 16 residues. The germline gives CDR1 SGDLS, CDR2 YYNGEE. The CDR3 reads CASSVSGTSSTGELFF. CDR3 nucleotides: TGTGCCAGCAGCGTCTCCGGGACTAGCAGCACCGGGGAGCTGTTTTTT.

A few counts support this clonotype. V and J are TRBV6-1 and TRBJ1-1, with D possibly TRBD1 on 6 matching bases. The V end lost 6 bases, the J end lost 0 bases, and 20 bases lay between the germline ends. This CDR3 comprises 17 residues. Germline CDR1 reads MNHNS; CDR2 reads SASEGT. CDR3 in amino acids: CASSLPPGAGMNTEAFF. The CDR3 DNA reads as TGTGCCAGCAGCCTGCCCCCAGGGGCAGGCATGAACACTGAAGCTTTCTTT.

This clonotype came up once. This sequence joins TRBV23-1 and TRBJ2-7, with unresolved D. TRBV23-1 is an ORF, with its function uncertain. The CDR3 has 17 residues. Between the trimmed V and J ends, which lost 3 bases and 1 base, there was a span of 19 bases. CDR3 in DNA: TGCGCCAGCAGTCAGCGCTCCGAGAACAGATCGTCCTACGAGCAGTACGTC. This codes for CASSQRSENRSSYEQYV.

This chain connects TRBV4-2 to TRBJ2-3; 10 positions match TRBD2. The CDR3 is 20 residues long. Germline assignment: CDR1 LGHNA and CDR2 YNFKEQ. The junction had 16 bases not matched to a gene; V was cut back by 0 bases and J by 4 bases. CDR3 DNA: TGTGCCAGCAGCCAAGATGATTTAACTAGCGGGGAGCGCCCCCCAGATACGCAGTATTTT. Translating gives CASSQDDLTSGERPPDTQYF.

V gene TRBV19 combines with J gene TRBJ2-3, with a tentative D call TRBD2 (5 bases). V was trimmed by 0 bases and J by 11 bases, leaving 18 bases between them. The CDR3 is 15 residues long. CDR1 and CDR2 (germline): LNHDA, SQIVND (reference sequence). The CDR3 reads CASSIEGDTFGVQYF. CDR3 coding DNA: TGTGCCAGTAGTATAGAAGGAGATACCTTCGGGGTGCAGTATTTT. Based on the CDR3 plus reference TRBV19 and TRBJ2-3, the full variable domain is DGGITQSPKYLFRKEGQNVTLSCEQNLNHDAMYWYRQDPGQGLRLIYYSQIVNDFQKGDIAEGYSVSREKKESFPLTVTSAQKNPTAFYLCASSIEGDTFGVQYFGPGTRLTVL.

The CDR3 nucleotides are TGTGCCAGCAGTTACTCGGTGACAGGTACCTACGAGCAGTACTTC. It yields the protein CASSYSVTGTYEQYF. This chain connects TRBV6-5 to TRBJ2-7; tentatively, D is TRBD1 (6 bases). Trimming stripped 0 bases from V and 2 bases from J, with 11 bases between. This CDR3 has 15 amino acids. CDR1 is MNHEY and CDR2 is SVGAGI in the germline V gene.

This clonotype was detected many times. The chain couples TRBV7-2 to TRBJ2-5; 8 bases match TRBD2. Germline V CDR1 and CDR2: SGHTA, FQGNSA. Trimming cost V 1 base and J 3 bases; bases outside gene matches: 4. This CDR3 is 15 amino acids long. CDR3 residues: CASSLGTSIEETQYF. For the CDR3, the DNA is TGTGCCAGCAGCTTAGGGACTAGCATCGAAGAGACCCAGTACTTC.

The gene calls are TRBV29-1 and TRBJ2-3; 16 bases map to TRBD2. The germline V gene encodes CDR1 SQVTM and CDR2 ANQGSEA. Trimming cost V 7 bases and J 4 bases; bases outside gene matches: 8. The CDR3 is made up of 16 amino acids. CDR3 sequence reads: CSGTGGLAGGPDTQYF. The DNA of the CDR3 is TGCAGCGGGACCGGGGGACTAGCGGGGGGGCCAGATACGCAGTATTTT.